These 10 T cell receptor beta chains originate from one sample sequenced in a study of T-cell reconstitution after alpha-beta-depleted transplantation in children (dated by TCRdb to 2016 to 2018). This specimen's treatment or condition label, interpreted: allogeneic hematopoietic cell transplantation with graft depleted of TCRalphabeta T cells and CD19 B cells. The library relied on PCR. The sample was run on an Illumina HiSeq 2500. TCR libraries were prepared with molecular barcoding, using unique molecular identifiers to normalize TCRbeta repertoire quantification. In-frame beta chains were kept once TCRdb had trimmed the public reads at Q25 with fastp and called clones with MiXCR. Rows with one shared CDR3 protein collapse into an entry with the most common genes and DNA. The sample includes 100,000 or so distinct CDR3 sequences, with 7.5% to 9.5% observed a single time. The ten largest clonotypes hold about a sixth of the sample.

Sequenced here: PBMCs, sampled before TCRalphabeta/CD19-depleted stem cell transplant. These receptors came from a boy under 10 years old with acute lymphoblastic leukemia, due to receive a stem cell transplant.

This clonotype was seen at least ten times. The J gene is TRBJ2-7, the V gene TRBV5-1; D is ambiguous. This CDR3 comprises 11 residues. Germline CDR1 reads SGHRS; CDR2 reads YFSETQ. Trimming shortened V by 0 bases and J by 5 bases, and 3 bases separated the two germline ends. The CDR3 bases are TGCGCCAGCAGCTTGGGGAACGAGCAGTACTTC. Translating gives CASSLGNEQYF.

This clonotype was observed a few times. The rearrangement links TRBV11-2 to TRBJ1-1; D perhaps matches TRBD1 (6 bases). Germline CDR1 and CDR2: SGHAT and FQNNGV. The CDR3 consists of 14 residues. V was trimmed by 0 bases and J by 7 bases, leaving 12 bases between them. Written as DNA, the CDR3 is TGTGCCAGCAGCTTAGAACAGGGCTACGGTGAAGCTTTCTTT. Encoded protein: CASSLEQGYGEAFF.

This clonotype was observed at least ten times. The gene calls are TRBV10-1 and TRBJ2-3, with 9 bases lining up with TRBD1. This CDR3 contains 16 residues. Unmatched junction bases numbered 9, after V lost 6 bases and J lost 2 bases. Germline V gives CDR1 WNHNN, CDR2 SYGVQD (reference sequence). CDR3 in DNA: TGCGCCAGCAGCCCGGGACAGGGCGGGCACACAGATACGCAGTATTTT. Encoded protein: CASSPGQGGHTDTQYF.

This clonotype was counted many times. V gene TRBV27 combines with J gene TRBJ2-6, with no clear D. The CDR3 totals 14 residues. Germline-derived CDR1 and CDR2 are MNHEY and SMNVEV (reference sequence). V lost 5 bases to trimming and J lost 0 bases, with 5 bases between them. The CDR3, as DNA: TGTGCCAGCAGTCTGTACTCTGGGGCCAACGTCCTGACTTTC. This gives the protein CASSLYSGANVLTF. The full variable domain, rest sourced from reference TRBV27 and TRBJ2-6, is EAQVTQNPRYLITVTGKKLTVTCSQNMNHEYMSWYRQDPGLGLRQIYYSMNVEVTDKGDVPEGYKVSRKEKRNFPLILESPSPNQTSLYFCASSLYSGANVLTFGAGSRLTVL.

Many counts were recorded for this clonotype. This rearrangement joins TRBV20-1 to TRBJ2-1; 10 nucleotides line up with TRBD1. Germline loops: CDR1 DFQATT, CDR2 SNEGSKA (reference sequence). Trimming at V came to 6 bases and at J to 8 bases, leaving 16 bases not matched to a gene. This CDR3 region has 16 residues. CDR3 in amino acids: CSAPMKPGTGDDEQFF. CDR3 DNA sequence: TGCAGTGCCCCTATGAAACCCGGGACAGGGGATGATGAGCAGTTCTTC.

This clonotype came up many times. The CDR3 region is CASSPFQGGTEAFF. The DNA of the CDR3 is TGTGCCAGCAGTCCATTTCAGGGGGGGACTGAAGCTTTCTTT. The chain links TRBV2 to TRBJ1-1, with 7 nucleotides matching TRBD1. The J segment lost 5 bases and the V segment lost 5 bases, leaving 8 bases of the junction unmatched. The germline V gene has CDR1 SNHLY and CDR2 FYNNEI. This CDR3 is 14 amino acids long.

Note on this clonotype: A much larger clone differs by one base, so this may be a read error. The chain has TRBV9 and TRBJ2-3; no reliable D call. The J call is uncertain, as TRBJ1-5 better fits the DNA end. Per the germline V gene, CDR1 is SGDLS and CDR2 is YYNGEE. The CDR3 has 14 residues. CDR3 sequence: CASSPVASPDTQHF. CDR3 DNA sequence: TGTGCCAGCAGCCCGGTAGCGTCTCCAGATACGCAGCATTTT.

This clonotype appeared many times. This chain connects TRBV28 to TRBJ2-7, with unresolved D. Trimming removed 6 bases from V and 2 bases from J, with 20 bases in between. The CDR3 runs to 16 residues. Germline V CDR1 and CDR2: MDHEN, SYDVKM. The CDR3 protein is CASRSLTSRNAYEQYF. The DNA of the CDR3 is TGTGCCAGCAGATCTTTGACTTCAAGGAATGCCTACGAGCAGTACTTC.

This clonotype was observed a few times. The chain employs TRBV18 and TRBJ1-1; D call uncertain. V was pared by 0 bases and J by 4 bases, with 9 bases between. In germline, CDR1 is KGHSH, CDR2 LQKENI. This CDR3 has 14 amino acids. CDR3 amino acids: CASSPPAGRTEAFF. The CDR3 DNA reads TGTGCCAGCTCACCACCGGCAGGCCGCACTGAAGCTTTCTTT.

Judged by abundance, this clonotype is large. The gene calls are TRBV12-3 or TRBV12-4 and TRBJ1-1; the match to TRBD1 covers 7 bases. This CDR3 contains 13 residues. Germline trimming cut 4 bases from V and 6 bases from J; bases unmatched to any gene: 5. The CDR3 DNA is TGTGCCAGCAGTTCCCAACAGGGGTCTGAAGCTTTCTTT. Protein product: CASSSQQGSEAFF.